Following are 9 T cell receptor beta chains from one sample sequenced in a study of beta chain features in type 1 diabetes. Every bit of the isolated RNA underwent reverse transcription, so sequencing read expressed TCRB transcripts. Libraries were prepared by immunoSEQ multiplex PCR; TCRdb keeps only in-frame clonotypes and omits some of them. The sample lists under 400,000 clones, over 10% occurring once. The sample was naive CD4+ T cells from blood. The receptors were sampled from a man younger than 35 in good health.

This clone was detected a few times. The V call is TRBV15, the J call TRBJ2-1; 8 bases are shared with TRBD1. V gave up 0 bases and J gave up 2 bases; unmatched junction bases: 3. This CDR3 contains 16 residues. Germline values: CDR1 LNHNV, CDR2 YYDKDF (reference sequence). CDR3 sequence reads: CATSRDGTGPYNEQFF. CDR3 coding DNA: TGTGCCACCAGCAGAGACGGGACAGGACCCTACAATGAGCAGTTCTTC.

V usage is TRBV5-4 and J usage is TRBJ2-1; D is undetermined. This CDR3 has 12 residues. The V and J ends lost 0 bases and 6 bases respectively, with 4 bases between them. Germline CDR1 and CDR2: SGHNT and YYREEE (reference sequence). The CDR3: CASSLDTNEQFF. CDR3 DNA: TGTGCCAGCAGCTTGGACACCAATGAGCAGTTCTTC.

The chain carries TRBV27 and TRBJ2-7; weak D call: TRBD2 (6 bases). Trimming left V 6 bases short and J 0 bases short, with 12 bases between. There are 14 residues in the CDR3. CDR1 is MNHEY, CDR2 SMNVEV, per germline (reference sequence). CDR3 sequence (DNA): TGTGCCAGCAGCCCGACTAGATTCTCCTACGAGCAGTACTTC. It yields the protein CASSPTRFSYEQYF.

This clone was picked up a small number of times. The same CDR3 also results from other DNA sequences found in this sample. This chain connects TRBV30 to TRBJ1-5; a weak D match, TRBD1 (5 bases). There are 13 residues in the CDR3. Germline V gene lookup returns CDR1 GTSNPN and CDR2 SVGIG (reference sequence). Trimming removed 4 bases from V and 0 bases from J, with 7 bases in between. The CDR3: CAWTGNSNQPQHF. CDR3 DNA sequence: TGTGCCTGGACAGGGAATAGCAATCAGCCCCAGCATTTT.

This clone appeared a few times. The V call is TRBV5-4, the J call TRBJ2-1, with D perhaps TRBD1 (6 bases). Germline V gene sequence: CDR1 SGHNT, CDR2 YYREEE (reference sequence). CDR3 length equals 16 residues. Trimming removed 5 bases from V and 6 bases from J, with 21 bases in between. The CDR3, as DNA: TGTGCCAGCAGTCCAGCCGGGACCAGGGGTAGCAATGAGCAGTTCTTC. Amino acid sequence: CASSPAGTRGSNEQFF.

This clone occurred a few times. Other DNA sequences of this sample code for an identical CDR3. This chain links TRBV7-3 with TRBJ1-1; the D is unclear. The V end lost 2 bases, the J end lost 0 bases, and 4 bases lay between the germline ends. The CDR3 has 13 residues. Germline V gene data show CDR1 as SGHTA and CDR2 as FQGTGA. In DNA, the CDR3 is TGTGCCAGCAGCTTACAGATGAACACTGAAGCTTTCTTT. It specifies CASSLQMNTEAFF.

V and J are TRBV6-1 and TRBJ1-5; no reliable D call. CDR1 and CDR2 from the germline V gene are MNHNS and SASEGT. CDR3 length: 14 residues. Trimming shortened V by 4 bases and J by 1 base, and 8 bases separated the two germline ends. The CDR3 sequence is CASSGIQSNQPQHF. The CDR3 region has the DNA TGTGCCAGCAGTGGGATACAGAGCAATCAGCCCCAGCATTTT.

This clone was counted a few times. The rearrangement joins TRBV5-4 to TRBJ2-5; D not certain. CDR1 is SGHNT and CDR2 is YYREEE in the germline V gene (reference sequence). The length of the CDR3 is 12 residues. The V end was cut by 4 bases, the J end by 5 bases, with 9 bases between. This chain's CDR3 is CASSPFRETQYF. The DNA of the CDR3 is TGTGCCAGCAGCCCCTTCAGGGAGACCCAGTACTTC.

This clone was detected only a few times. The chain has TRBV11-1 and TRBJ2-3; 8 bases are a match to TRBD2. Germline CDR1 SGHAT, CDR2 FQDESV (reference sequence). The CDR3 is 15 residues long. V shed 4 bases, J shed 2 bases, and the junction held 5 bases outside the gene matches. The CDR3 reads CASSSGLGPTDTQYF. In nucleotides, the CDR3 is TGTGCCAGCAGCTCGGGACTAGGACCCACAGATACGCAGTATTTT. The full variable domain, completed using reference TRBV11-1 and TRBJ2-3, is EAEVAQSPRYKITEKSQAVAFWCDPISGHATLYWYRQILGQGPELLVQFQDESVVDDSQLPKDRFSAERLKGVDSTLKIQPAELGDSAMYLCASSSGLGPTDTQYFGPGTRLTVL.